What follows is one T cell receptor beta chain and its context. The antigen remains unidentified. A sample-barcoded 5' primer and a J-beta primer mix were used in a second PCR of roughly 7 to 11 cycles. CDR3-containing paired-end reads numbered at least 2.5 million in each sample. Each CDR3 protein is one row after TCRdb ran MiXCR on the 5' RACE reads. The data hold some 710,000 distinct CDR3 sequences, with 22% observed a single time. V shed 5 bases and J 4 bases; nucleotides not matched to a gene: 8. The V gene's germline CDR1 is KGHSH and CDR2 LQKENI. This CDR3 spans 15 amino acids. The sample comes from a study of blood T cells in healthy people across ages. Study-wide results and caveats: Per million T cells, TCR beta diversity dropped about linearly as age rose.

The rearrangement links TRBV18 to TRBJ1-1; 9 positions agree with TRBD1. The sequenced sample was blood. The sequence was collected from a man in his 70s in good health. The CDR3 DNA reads TGTGCCAGCTCAAACGGACAGGGGATGGCCACTGAAGCTTTCTTT. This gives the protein CASSNGQGMATEAFF.